This passage covers 2 T cell receptor beta chains from one sample sequenced in a study of shared clonotypes between healthy human individuals. Profiling relied on immunoSEQ multiplex PCR, and the TCRdb table lists in-frame clones only, not all of them. The data contain more than 2 million clones, roughly 94% of them singletons. The sequencing sample was made of naive CD4+ T cells sorted from blood. The subset here: CD45RA+ positively selected. All receptors come from a man aged 18 to 29 in good health.

The chain employs TRBV30 and TRBJ2-7, with D tentatively TRBD2 (5 bases). The CDR3 length is 12 residues. Germline V gene lookup returns CDR1 GTSNPN and CDR2 SVGIG (reference sequence). V was cut by 8 bases and J by 2 bases, with 13 bases left in between. The CDR3 loop is CAHARGPYEQYF. The CDR3 nucleotides are TGTGCCCACGCCCGAGGGCCCTACGAGCAGTACTTC.

On this clone: Other DNA sequences in the same sample also yield this CDR3. The chain joins TRBV25-1 to TRBJ2-1, with D perhaps TRBD1 or TRBD2 (5 bases each). The CDR3 has 16 residues. Germline V CDR1 and CDR2: MGHDK, SYGVNS. Trimming cost V 2 bases and J 0 bases, with 11 bases left between them. The CDR3 loop is CASSERGRGSYNEQFF. In nucleotides, the CDR3 is TGTGCCAGCAGTGAACGGGGACGGGGCTCCTACAATGAGCAGTTCTTC.